This TCR beta chain was sequenced for a study of blood T cell repertoires in COVID-19. Overall study context: Samples of COVID-19 (acute and convalescent) were obtained from the United States, Italy and Spain.

The CDR3 contains 15 residues. The V gene end was trimmed by 4 bases and the J gene end by 4 bases; junction bases not matched to a gene: 8. Looked up from germline, CDR1 is MNHEY and CDR2 is SVGAGI. Libraries were prepared by immunoSEQ multiplex PCR; TCRdb keeps only in-frame clonotypes and omits some of them. The data hold tens of thousands of clones, with about 80% observed a single time. This receptor was taken from a human donor in a cohort sampled during active COVID-19. The chain combines TRBV6-5 with TRBJ2-5; 8 bases line up with TRBD2. The sequencing sample was made of peripheral blood. CDR3 nucleotides: TGTGCCAGCAGTTCCCCTAAAGCGGGAGTAGAGACCCAGTACTTC. It specifies CASSSPKAGVETQYF.